A selection of T cell receptor beta chains follows, all from one sample in a study of blood T cell repertoires in COVID-19. Generated by immunoSEQ multiplex PCR, the TCRdb table keeps only in-frame clones and is missing some. The top ten clones hold about 2% of a sample with under 150,000 clones, about 88% of them seen once. The sequenced material came from peripheral blood. Receptors originate from a human donor in a cohort sampled during active COVID-19. Both conserved end residues are trimmed from each CDR3. Not all rows give a size; the values are once, few, many and, for expanded clones, a class.

>TRBV7-9|TRBJ2-2|NA
ASSSGLAGVGTGELF
>TRBV5-5|TRBJ1-1|once
ASSLGTGNMNTEAF
>TRBV18|TRBJ2-7|once
ASCRDISYEQY
>TRBV2|TRBJ1-1|NA
ASRTHTGRTEAF
>TRBV10-2|TRBJ1-6|NA
ASRSGVSNSPLH
>TRBV28|TRBJ2-5|NA
ASSLLSVAQY
>TRBV20-1|TRBJ2-1|NA
SASWTGHEQF
>TRBV4-2|TRBJ2-7|once
ASSQEGQGAYEQY
>TRBV2|TRBJ2-2|NA
ASSIIVAGGSNTGELF
>TRBV7-2|TRBJ2-3|once
ASSGGLAVFDTQY
>TRBV5-1|TRBJ2-4|NA
ASRPEVAKNIQY
>TRBV29-1|TRBJ2-7|NA
SVVAASGGNEQY
>TRBV7-2|TRBJ1-5|few
ASSLVVNSNQPQH
>TRBV29-1|TRBJ1-2|NA
SVSRTGADHGYT
>TRBV5-1|TRBJ2-3|once
ASSFGQGTDTQY
>TRBV4-1|TRBJ2-7|NA
ASSHRTGGIYEQY
>TRBV29-1|TRBJ1-6|NA
SVSRGPDSPLH
>TRBV7-9|TRBJ1-2|NA
ASSFGGEYT
>TRBV4-1|TRBJ2-7|once
ASSQDKEGLGRGAYEQY
>TRBV7-2|TRBJ1-5|few
ASSSTQGNQPQH
>TRBV30|TRBJ1-4|NA
AWSVQVEKLF
>TRBV5-5|TRBJ2-1|few
ASSLASYGYNEQF
>TRBV4-3|TRBJ2-3|NA
ASSQYRTSTATDTQY
>TRBV10-3|TRBJ2-7|once
AISESGTGSYEQY
>TRBV4-2|TRBJ2-7|NA
ASSQDGGTYEQY
>TRBV19|TRBJ2-6|NA
ASRAGAAGANVLT
>TRBV5-6|TRBJ2-7|NA
ASSLGVLAGKADYEQY
>TRBV19|TRBJ2-2|NA
ASSIGPGTGELF
>TRBV27|TRBJ2-2|NA
ASSLYRDTGELF
>TRBV9|TRBJ1-5|NA
ASSVGLPRGQPQH
>TRBV14|TRBJ2-3|NA
ASSQVAGGTDTQY
>TRBV7-9|TRBJ2-7|NA
ASSHRTAGEQY
>TRBV4-3|TRBJ1-2|NA
ASSQGSGQGNYGYT
>TRBV7-2|TRBJ1-6|NA
ASSLALGEGSPLH
>TRBV19|TRBJ1-5|NA
ASSTPRGGQGQPQH
>TRBV18|TRBJ1-3|NA
ASSPPQGGGNTIY
>TRBV6-4|TRBJ2-2|few
ASSSGSTGELF
>TRBV5-4|TRBJ2-7|few
ASSLDRGHEQY
>TRBV4-1|TRBJ2-1|NA
ASSQERLSRFPYNEQF
>TRBV4-3|TRBJ2-7|once
ASSQDTGAGSYEQY
>TRBV6-5|TRBJ1-1|NA
ASSQGLNTEAF
>TRBV28|TRBJ2-3|NA
ASRGGGANTQY